The rows below give T cell receptor beta chains drawn from one sample of a study of cytomegalovirus exposure and HLA in healthy donors. The table came from immunoSEQ multiplex PCR; TCRdb's copy has only in-frame clones and leaves some out. The sample has fewer than 200,000 clones; approximately 71% are singletons. The sequenced material came from PBMCs. These receptors all stem from a man aged 50-59 years in good health and CMV-seronegative. Both conserved end residues are part of each CDR3. D genes are given only for firm matches. Size tells how often a clone was seen (once, few, many) or the class of an expanded clone, and some rows leave it out.

V	J	D	size	DNA	CDR3
TRBV28	TRBJ2-3	TRBD2	.	TGTGCCAGCAGTTTCCGACTAGCGGGGGGGCCAGATACGCAGTATTTT	CASSFRLAGGPDTQYF
TRBV28	TRBJ2-5	TRBD1	.	TGTGCCAGCAGCCCAGACAGGGGCCAAGAGACCCAGTACTTC	CASSPDRGQETQYF
TRBV7-8	TRBJ1-1	.	few	TGTGCCAGCAGCTTAGTAGCGGGGAACACTGAAGCTTTCTTT	CASSLVAGNTEAFF
TRBV5-1	TRBJ2-7	TRBD2	few	TGCGCCAGCAGCTTGGGCCCTAGCGGGGGGTACGAGCAGTACTTC	CASSLGPSGGYEQYF
TRBV6-5	TRBJ2-4	.	once	TGTGCCAGCAGCCGCAGGGACTTAGCCAAAAACATTCAGTACTTC	CASSRRDLAKNIQYF
TRBV27	TRBJ2-1	TRBD1	few	TGTGCCAGCAGTTTCTCCATATCGGACAGGGCCGGTGAGCAGTTCTTC	CASSFSISDRAGEQFF
TRBV2	TRBJ1-6	TRBD1	.	TGTGCCAGCGGACAGGCGAGCTCCTATAATTCACCCCTCCACTTT	CASGQASSYNSPLHF
TRBV13	TRBJ2-1	.	.	TGTGCCAGCAGCTTAGGATCGGCGGACAATGAGCAGTTCTTC	CASSLGSADNEQFF
TRBV6-1	TRBJ2-7	.	.	TGTGCCAGCAGTGTAGACTCCGGGACATACGAGCAGTACTTC	CASSVDSGTYEQYF
TRBV19	TRBJ2-2	TRBD1	.	TGTGCCAGTAGCAGACTAGGGACAGGGAACACCGGGGAGCTGTTTTTT	CASSRLGTGNTGELFF
TRBV5-1	TRBJ2-7	TRBD1	.	TGCGCCAGCAGCTGGGGACAGGGGGCCTACGAGCAGTACTTC	CASSWGQGAYEQYF
TRBV28	TRBJ1-6	.	.	TGTGCCAGCAGCTCAGGGGCCGCCTATTCACCCCTCCACTTT	CASSSGAAYSPLHF
TRBV5-1	TRBJ1-2	TRBD1	.	TGCGCCAGCAGCTTGGCCGTTACAGGGGGCAGTGGCTACACCTTC	CASSLAVTGGSGYTF
TRBV29-1	TRBJ1-4	.	.	TGCAGCGTTGACTCGAACGGTGAAAAACTGTTTTTT	CSVDSNGEKLFF
TRBV15	TRBJ1-5	.	.	TGTGCCACCAGCAGAGATAGTGATCAGCCCCAGCATTTT	CATSRDSDQPQHF
TRBV5-1	TRBJ1-1	.	.	TGCGCCAGCACCAAATCTGACCGGGGGTGGACTGAAGCTTTCTTT	CASTKSDRGWTEAFF
TRBV28	TRBJ2-7	TRBD1	few	TGTGCCAGCAGTTTTTTTGGGACAGTAGCCTACGAGCAGTACTTC	CASSFFGTVAYEQYF
TRBV5-1	TRBJ2-3	.	.	TGCGCCAGCAGCTGGAGACTGGGTAGCACAGATACGCAGTATTTT	CASSWRLGSTDTQYF
TRBV19	TRBJ1-2	TRBD1	.	TGTGCCAGTAGTAGACAGGGGAGTGGCTACACCTTC	CASSRQGSGYTF
TRBV5-5	TRBJ1-1	TRBD1	.	TGTGCCAGCAGCCTCTGGGACAGGGGGCGCGAGGCTTTCTTT	CASSLWDRGREAFF
TRBV6-6	TRBJ2-7	TRBD1	.	TGTGCCAGCAGACTGACAGGGGGCGGCTACGAGCAGTACTTC	CASRLTGGGYEQYF
TRBV11-3	TRBJ2-1	.	.	TGTGCCAGCAGCCCTGGCAACAATGAGCAGTTCTTC	CASSPGNNEQFF
TRBV4-1	TRBJ2-7	TRBD1	.	TGCGCCAGCAGCCAACTTCCGGGACAGGGGGCTTCTTACGAGCAGTACTTC	CASSQLPGQGASYEQYF
TRBV18	TRBJ1-1	TRBD1	.	TGTGCCAGCTCAGCCGGGACAGGGAGGACTGAAGCTTTCTTT	CASSAGTGRTEAFF
TRBV19	TRBJ1-5	.	.	TGTGCCAGTAGTTTCCCCCACAGGGAAAATCAGCCCCAGCATTTT	CASSFPHRENQPQHF
TRBV5-1	TRBJ2-1	TRBD1	.	TGCGCCAGCAGCTCAACAGGGGGTGCCTACAATGAGCAGTTCTTC	CASSSTGGAYNEQFF
TRBV7-2	TRBJ2-2	.	.	TGTGCCAGCAGCTCCCGGGGAGGAGAGCTGTTTTTT	CASSSRGGELFF
TRBV4-3	TRBJ1-1	.	.	TGCGCCAGCAGCCAAGATCTTGGACATTCGAACACTGAAGCTTTCTTT	CASSQDLGHSNTEAFF